The rows below give T cell receptor beta chains drawn from one sample of a study of tumor and adjacent non-tumor tissue in lung cancer. TCRdb redid the calling of the multiplex PCR reads with MiXCR, one entry per CDR3 protein. Among 120,000 or so distinct CDR3 sequences listed, roughly 67% were seen once. Sequencing used lung tumor tissue. These TCRs come from a young man with non-small cell lung cancer. Both conserved end residues are part of each CDR3. D genes are given only for firm matches. Size is omitted from some rows. Given values are once, few, many or a class for expanded clones.

cdr3_aa	cdr3_nt	clone_size	d_call	v_call	j_call
CASSIDAAYGQYF	TGTGCCAGTAGTATCGACGCAGCCTACGGGCAGTACTTC	-	-	TRBV2	TRBJ2-7
CTSSQEPGGPSAGELFF	TGCACCAGCAGCCAAGAACCAGGGGGCCCCAGCGCCGGGGAGCTGTTTTTT	once	TRBD1	TRBV4-3	TRBJ2-2
CASCDGQGEAGTQYF	TGTGCCAGCTGTGATGGACAGGGGGAAGCAGGTACGCAGTATTTT	-	TRBD1	TRBV6-6	TRBJ2-3
CASSLQGLDSPLHF	TGCGCCAGCAGCTTGCAGGGGCTGGATTCACCACTCCACTTT	once	-	TRBV5-1	TRBJ1-6
CASSRDFTDTQYF	TGTGCCAGCAGCCGGGACTTCACAGATACGCAGTATTTT	-	-	TRBV12-3/TRBV12-4	TRBJ2-3
CAISRDSHQETQYF	TGTGCCATCAGTCGTGACAGCCACCAAGAGACCCAGTACTTC	many	-	TRBV10-3	TRBJ2-5
CASSLTENQPQHF	TGCGCCAGCAGCTTAACCGAGAATCAGCCCCAGCATTTT	-	-	TRBV11-2	TRBJ1-5
CASSQGSGTFSYEQYF	TGCGCCAGCAGCCAAGGCAGTGGGACCTTCTCCTACGAGCAGTACTTC	few	-	TRBV4-1	TRBJ2-7
CSATPMGGYGYTF	TGCAGTGCTACCCCGATGGGGGGCTATGGCTACACCTTC	-	-	TRBV20-1	TRBJ1-2
CASRSLASDTQYF	TGTGCTAGCAGGTCACTAGCCTCAGATACGCAGTATTTT	-	-	TRBV4-2	TRBJ2-3
CGSSLTAENTEAFF	TGTGGCAGCAGCTTGACAGCTGAGAACACTGAAGCTTTCTTT	-	-	TRBV5-4	TRBJ1-1
CVSSFRGLATSSYNEQFF	TGTGTCAGCAGCTTCCGGGGACTAGCGACCAGCTCCTACAATGAGCAGTTCTTC	-	TRBD2	TRBV7-9	TRBJ2-1
CASALGVSNQPQHF	TGTGCCAGCGCTCTTGGGGTTAGCAATCAGCCCCAGCATTTT	many	-	TRBV6-2/TRBV6-3	TRBJ1-5
CASGERNEKLFF	TGTGCCTCCGGCGAGCGTAATGAAAAACTGTTTTTT	many	-	TRBV6-6	TRBJ1-4
CASSEFRNTEASF	TGTGCCAGTAGTGAATTTCGGAACACTGAAGCTTCCTTT	-	-	TRBV6-1	TRBJ1-1
CASSWNRDYEQYF	TGTGCCAGCAGTTGGAACAGGGACTACGAGCAGTACTTC	few	-	TRBV12-3/TRBV12-4	TRBJ2-7
CSARNEYRGNQPQHF	TGCAGTGCTAGGAACGAATATAGGGGCAATCAGCCCCAGCATTTT	many	-	TRBV20-1	TRBJ1-5
CASSLWKLAGAHNEQFF	TGTGCCAGCAGCTTATGGAAATTAGCGGGAGCCCACAATGAGCAGTTCTTC	many	TRBD2	TRBV11-2	TRBJ2-1
CGSSQKPKEGQPQHF	TGCGGCAGCAGCCAAAAACCCAAAGAAGGTCAGCCCCAGCATTTT	-	-	TRBV4-1	TRBJ1-5
CANSLGLAGGYAYEQYF	TGCGCCAACAGCTTGGGACTAGCGGGAGGGTATGCCTACGAGCAGTACTTC	once	TRBD2	TRBV5-1	TRBJ2-7
CASSREGGDVETFF	TGTGCCAGCAGCCGAGAGGGAGGGGACGTTGAAACTTTCTTT	-	-	TRBV11-3	TRBJ1-1
CASNRDATFATNEKLFF	TGTGCCAGCAATCGGGACGCAACATTCGCAACTAATGAAAAACTGTTTTTT	-	-	TRBV6-1	TRBJ1-4
CASSPWTEQERTQYF	TGTGCCAGCAGTCCCTGGACAGAGCAAGAGAGGACCCAGTATTTC	-	-	TRBV6-5	TRBJ2-5
CASSLGTATSTDTQYF	TGTGCCAGCAGCTTAGGAACGGCGACTAGCACAGATACGCAGTATTTT	-	-	TRBV11-2	TRBJ2-3
CASQAGMNTEVFF	TGTGCCAGTCAGGCGGGCATGAACACTGAAGTTTTCTTT	-	-	TRBV12-3/TRBV12-4	TRBJ1-1
CANSEFGGRGEAFF	TGCGCCAACAGTGAATTCGGGGGGCGGGGTGAAGCTTTCTTT	-	-	TRBV6-1	TRBJ1-1
CANNQPERRDTQHF	TGTGCCAACAATCAACCTGAACGTCGGGATACGCAGCATTTT	-	-	TRBV6-2/TRBV6-3	TRBJ1-5
CVSSHKGVAGGQSSYNEQFF	TGTGTCAGCAGCCACAAGGGAGTAGCAGGAGGCCAGAGCTCCTACAATGAGCAGTTCTTC	-	-	TRBV11-2	TRBJ2-1
CASSPNEKLFF	TGTGCCAGCAGCCCGAATGAAAAACTGTTTTTT	many	-	TRBV7-9	TRBJ1-4
CASRLVEANYDYTF	TGTGCCAGCAGGTTGGTTGAGGCGAACTATGACTACACCTTC	-	-	TRBV5-6	TRBJ1-2
CASSPSAEETQRF	TGTGCCAGCAGCCCCAGCGCGGAGGAGACCCAGCGCTTC	-	-	TRBV11-1	TRBJ2-5
CASSVDQGPPQDGELFF	TGTGCCAGCAGCGTGGACCAGGGACCGCCCCAGGACGGGGAGCTGTTTTTT	once	-	TRBV9	TRBJ2-2
CATRLERQNEQFF	TGTGCCACTAGACTAGAGCGCCAAAATGAGCAGTTCTTC	-	-	TRBV10-3	TRBJ2-1
CASSLDTGQGAGYTF	TGCGCCAGCAGCTTAGATACGGGACAGGGGGCGGGCTACACCTTC	-	TRBD1	TRBV11-2	TRBJ1-2
CAWSEADYEQYF	TGTGCCTGGAGTGAGGCGGATTACGAGCAGTACTTC	-	-	TRBV30	TRBJ2-7
CASNASKTSVIDTQYF	TGTGCCAGCAACGCCTCGAAGACTAGCGTCATAGATACGCAGTATTTT	-	TRBD2	TRBV7-6	TRBJ2-3
CASSLTQTGLGKTQYF	TGTGCCAGCAGCTTAACCCAGACAGGGCTGGGGAAGACCCAGTACTTC	-	TRBD1	TRBV11-1	TRBJ2-5
CASNRVIGNEQFF	TGTGCCAGCAACCGAGTAATCGGGAATGAGCAGTTCTTC	-	-	TRBV5-6	TRBJ2-1
CASSTDSGVLNNEQFF	TGTGCCAGCAGTACCGATAGCGGGGTCCTAAACAATGAGCAGTTCTTC	many	TRBD2	TRBV6-5	TRBJ2-1
CASSYSGLAGGNGELFF	TGTGCCAGCAGTTACTCTGGACTAGCGGGAGGGAACGGGGAGCTGTTTTTT	many	TRBD2	TRBV6-6	TRBJ2-2
CSVSTEIMNQSQHF	TGCAGTGTTAGTACCGAAATAATGAATCAGTCCCAGCATTTT	-	-	TRBV20-1	TRBJ1-5
CASSLWTGGRNEQFF	TGTGCCAGCAGCTTATGGACAGGGGGGAGGAATGAGCAGTTCTTC	many	TRBD1	TRBV11-2	TRBJ2-1
CSARKGFSTDTQYF	TGCAGTGCTAGGAAAGGTTTTTCCACAGATACGCAGTATTTT	many	-	TRBV20-1	TRBJ2-3
CASSLRSSQETQYF	TGTGCCAGCAGCCTTAGATCTTCCCAAGAGACCCAGTACTTC	-	-	TRBV11-3	TRBJ2-5
CASSHQAGGTYEQYF	TGTGCTAGCAGTCACCAGGCAGGGGGGACCTACGAACAGTACTTC	-	-	TRBV6-2/TRBV6-3	TRBJ2-7
CASSLGIAGDLWAQYF	TGTGCCAGCAGCTTGGGGATAGCGGGGGACCTTTGGGCCCAGTACTTC	few	TRBD2	TRBV5-6	TRBJ2-5
CTSSLRQNEQFF	TGTACCAGCAGCTTACGACAGAATGAGCAATTCTTC	-	-	TRBV11-3	TRBJ2-1
CADSSTGGGYGYTF	TGTGCCGACAGCTCAACGGGGGGCGGTTATGGCTACACCTTC	-	-	TRBV11-3	TRBJ1-2
CITSLGGQGNEQYF	TGCATCACCTCCCTCGGAGGGCAGGGGAACGAGCAGTACTTC	-	-	TRBV10-1	TRBJ2-7
CASCQDKERGREKLFF	TGCGCCAGCTGCCAGGACAAGGAACGGGGGCGTGAAAAACTGTTTTTT	-	-	TRBV4-3	TRBJ1-4
CASSLQENGYTF	TGTGCCAGCAGCTTACAGGAAAATGGCTACACCTTC	-	-	TRBV13	TRBJ1-2
CASSLDRDGDTEAIF	TGTGCCAGCAGCTTGGACAGGGATGGGGACACTGAAGCTATCTTT	-	-	TRBV5-4	TRBJ1-1
CSARPTTGVGWDTQYF	TGCAGTGCTAGACCCACGACAGGAGTCGGATGGGATACGCAGTATTTT	-	-	TRBV20-1	TRBJ2-3
CASSPRVGNGDTEAFF	TGTGCCAGCAGCCCCCGAGTCGGGAATGGGGACACTGAAGCTTTCTTT	-	-	TRBV4-2	TRBJ1-1
CSANATPGPYF	TGCAGTGCTAATGCTACTCCGGGGCCGTACTTC	-	-	TRBV20-1	TRBJ2-7